The 11 T cell receptor beta chains below all came from one sample that was sequenced in a study of T-cell memory formation after mild COVID-19. MiXCR, applied by TCRdb to the 5' RACE reads, yields one record per CDR3 protein. The repertoire holds more than 70,000 distinct CDR3 sequences, with 14% as singletons. The sequenced material came from PBMCs or a T cell subset sorted from them (not recorded which). The receptors come from an adult woman who had mild COVID-19 (a few samples of this study predate the infection). Cell type and time point are not known.

This clonotype has more than one count but fewer than ten. The V call is TRBV7-2, the J call TRBJ2-7; 9 bases match TRBD2. V was pared by 5 bases and J by 5 bases, with 10 bases of the junction left unmatched. Germline CDR1 is SGHTA and CDR2 is FQGNSA. This CDR3 comprises 15 residues. CDR3: CASSPWGLAGNEQYF. The CDR3 DNA reads as TGTGCCAGCAGCCCATGGGGGCTAGCGGGAAACGAGCAGTACTTC.

This clonotype was seen ten or more times. The gene calls are TRBV29-1 and TRBJ2-5, with 9 bases lining up with TRBD1. Germline values: CDR1 SQVTM, CDR2 ANQGSEA. The V segment lost 8 bases and the J segment 4 bases; nucleotides outside the gene matches: 14. This CDR3 is built from 15 residues. CDR3 bases: TGCAGCATGACTCGGACAGGGGAGGCGGGAGAGACCCAGTACTTC. This translates into CSMTRTGEAGETQYF.

This clonotype was seen repeatedly, ten times or more. This rearrangement joins TRBV4-1 to TRBJ1-1; D gene ambiguous. The CDR3 consists of 14 residues. The germline V gene has CDR1 MGHRA and CDR2 YSYEKL. V lost 1 base, J lost 4 bases, and 10 bases lay in between. DNA for the CDR3: TGCGCCAGCAGCCAAGTGGGAGGTAGCACTGAAGCTTTCTTT. Translating gives CASSQVGGSTEAFF.

The chain uses TRBV4-2 and TRBJ2-1, with 12 bases that match TRBD2. The CDR3 is 16 residues long. Germline V lookup: CDR1 LGHNA, CDR2 YNFKEQ. Unmatched junction bases numbered 5, after V lost 3 bases and J lost 5 bases. This chain's CDR3 is CASSQLTSGGNNEQFF. CDR3 nucleotides: TGTGCCAGCAGCCAGTTGACTAGCGGGGGAAACAATGAGCAGTTCTTC.

This clonotype was seen only a few times. The chain uses TRBV4-3 and TRBJ2-3; no definite D call. This CDR3 region has 17 residues. Germline values: CDR1 LGHNA, CDR2 YSLEER. V lost 0 bases and J 7 bases, leaving 20 bases between the germline ends. CDR3 sequence: CASSQETRLLHRYTQYF. CDR3 nucleotide sequence: TGCGCCAGCAGCCAAGAGACCCGGCTATTACACAGATATACGCAGTATTTT.

This clonotype was seen a few times. The chain recombines TRBV13 with TRBJ2-1; 12 bases are shared with TRBD2. V lost 5 bases, J lost 8 bases, and 10 bases stayed unmatched. Germline V gene lookup returns CDR1 PRHDT and CDR2 FYEKMQ (reference sequence). CDR3 length: 16 amino acids. CDR3 in DNA: TGTGCCAGCAGCGTAGAGCTAGCGGGAGGGCCCGATGAGCAGTTCTTC. Amino acid sequence: CASSVELAGGPDEQFF.

CDR3 loop: CASSLGSEANYGYTF. The DNA of the CDR3 is TGTGCCAGCAGCTTAGGGTCGGAAGCTAACTATGGCTACACCTTC. V and J are TRBV7-9 and TRBJ1-2, with D unresolved. The CDR3 runs to 15 residues. V shed 1 base and J shed 0 bases, with 9 bases lying between them. Per the germline V gene, CDR1 is SEHNR and CDR2 is FQNEAQ (reference sequence).

J is TRBJ2-1 and V is TRBV12-3 or TRBV12-4; tentative D call: TRBD1 (6 bases). The CDR3 is 15 residues long. The V gene lost 5 bases and the J gene lost 5 bases, with 16 bases spanning the gap. This chain's CDR3 is CASSDRGHSNNEQFF. The CDR3 coding sequence is TGTGCCAGCAGTGACCGGGGACATAGTAACAATGAGCAGTTCTTC.

The DNA for the CDR3 is TGTGCCAGCAGCGTGACTAGCGGGGAGAGGGAGACCCAGTACTTC. This translates into CASSVTSGERETQYF. The chain recombines TRBV11-3 with TRBJ2-5, with 11 bases identical to TRBD2. There are 15 residues in the CDR3. CDR1 and CDR2 from the germline V gene are SGHNT and YENEEA. V lost 5 bases and J lost 5; bases outside the gene matches: 7.

The chain joins TRBV7-9 to TRBJ2-5; D perhaps matches TRBD1 (6 bases). CDR1 and CDR2 (germline): SEHNR, FQNEAQ (reference sequence). This CDR3 is built from 13 residues. V lost 5 bases and J lost 7, with 14 bases in between. The CDR3 DNA follows: TGTGCCAGCAGCCCCCGGGACACCCTGACCCAGTACTTC. Translating gives CASSPRDTLTQYF. The full variable domain, with the rest looked up from reference TRBV7-9 and TRBJ2-5, is DTGVSQNPRHKITKRGQNVTFRCDPISEHNRLYWYRQTLGQGPEFLTYFQNEAQLEKSRLLSDRFSAERPKGSFSTLEIQRTEQGDSAMYLCASSPRDTLTQYFGPGTRLLVL.

The gene calls are TRBV30 and TRBJ1-5, with 8 bases fitting TRBD1. This CDR3 has 14 residues. Germline V gene sequence: CDR1 GTSNPN, CDR2 SVGIG (reference sequence). J gave up 7 bases and V 4 bases, and 9 bases lay outside the gene matches. In nucleotides, the CDR3 is TGTGCCTGGAACCAGGGGGCTGGAGGGCAGCCCCAGCATTTT. It yields the protein CAWNQGAGGQPQHF.